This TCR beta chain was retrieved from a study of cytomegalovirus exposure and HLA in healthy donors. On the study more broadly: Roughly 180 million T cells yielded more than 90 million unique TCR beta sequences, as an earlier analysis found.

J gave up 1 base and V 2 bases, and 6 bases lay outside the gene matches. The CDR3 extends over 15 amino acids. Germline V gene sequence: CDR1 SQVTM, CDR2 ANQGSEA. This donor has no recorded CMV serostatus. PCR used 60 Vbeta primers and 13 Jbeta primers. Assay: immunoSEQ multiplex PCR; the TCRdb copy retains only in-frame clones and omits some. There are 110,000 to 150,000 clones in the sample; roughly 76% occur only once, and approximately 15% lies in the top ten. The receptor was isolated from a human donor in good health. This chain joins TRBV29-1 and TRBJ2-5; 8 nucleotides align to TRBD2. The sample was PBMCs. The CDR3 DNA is TGCAGCGTTGAAAACCGGGGGGGTATCCAAGAGACCCAGTACTTC. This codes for CSVENRGGIQETQYF. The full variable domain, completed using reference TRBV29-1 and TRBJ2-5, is SAVISQKPSRDICQRGTSLTIQCQVDSQVTMMFWYRQQPGQSLTLIATANQGSEATYESGFVIDKFPISRPNLTFSTLTVSNMSPEDSSIYLCSVENRGGIQETQYFGPGTRLLVL.